This T cell receptor beta chain was captured by sequencing in a study of post-analysis software for immune sequencing data. Background on the study: The disease courses covered relapsing-remitting, secondary progressive and progressive-relapsing multiple sclerosis. Study-wide findings and caveats: Controls significantly exceeded multiple sclerosis patients in normalized Chao1 diversity. Roughly five TRBV segments occurring more often in patients than controls included TRBV5-6, TRBV5-1 and TRBV20-1. F measure showed strong co-clustering of same-batch samples.

About this clonotype itself: Its target is not known.

Libraries were made from TCR beta cDNA, and they carried unique molecular identifiers. A population of about 0.95 to 10 million T cells gave rise to 450,000 to 500,000 cDNA molecules. TCRdb ran MiXCR on the PCR reads and lists one entry per CDR3 protein. The sample lists hundreds of thousands of distinct CDR3 sequences, approximately 59% occurring once. This CDR3 is 17 amino acids long. Germline V CDR1 and CDR2: SQVTM, ANQGSEA. V lost 1 base, J lost 3 bases, and 9 bases stayed unmatched. The sequence was obtained from a girl aged 2 to 10 with multiple sclerosis. This sequence joins TRBV29-1 and TRBJ2-3; TRBD1 aligns across 11 bases. Sample: blood. CDR3 amino acids: CSVEGTGGDYRTDTQYF. The CDR3 DNA is TGCAGCGTTGAAGGGACAGGGGGCGATTATCGGACAGATACGCAGTATTTT.